Below are 20 T cell receptor beta chains sequenced from a single sample in a study of breast tumors, draining lymph nodes, adjacent tissues. TCRdb reanalysed the multiplex PCR reads using MiXCR and keeps one entry per CDR3 protein. The data contain 55,000 to 75,000 distinct CDR3 sequences, about 40% of them seen just once; the ten biggest clones take up roughly 9.1%. Material: breast tumor tissue. All receptors come from a female donor with breast cancer. Some clones in this sample may be carry-over from other donors' samples.

The chain has TRBV7-6 and TRBJ2-7; 7 bases are shared with TRBD2. Germline CDR1 SGHVS, CDR2 FNYEAQ. J lost 4 bases, V lost 5 bases, and 14 bases had no gene match. This CDR3 region has 16 residues. Written as DNA, the CDR3 is TGTGCCAGCAGCCTGGGTCCGGCGGGGGAACTGTACGAGCAGTACTTC. It translates to CASSLGPAGELYEQYF.

The chain has TRBV7-9 and TRBJ2-2, with D possibly being TRBD1 or TRBD2 (5 bases each). CDR1 is SEHNR, CDR2 FQNEAQ, per germline (reference sequence). CDR3 length: 21 residues. The V end lost 0 bases, the J end lost 6 bases, and 29 bases lay between the germline ends. Written as DNA, the CDR3 is TGTGCCAGCAGCTTAGCGGGGCGCCGAGAGGGAACGAAAGATGGACCCGGGGAGCTGTTTTTT. Translation: CASSLAGRREGTKDGPGELFF.

This clonotype has ten or more counts. The rearrangement uses TRBV10-3 and TRBJ2-7; 10 bases are shared with TRBD2. V dropped 5 bases and J dropped 0; count of bases not matched to a gene: 10. The CDR3 loop spans 17 amino acids. The germline gives CDR1 ENHRY, CDR2 SYGVKD. CDR3 amino acids: CAISPWTSGTRSYEQYF. In DNA form, the CDR3 reads TGTGCCATCAGTCCTTGGACTAGCGGAACCCGCTCCTACGAGCAGTACTTC.

The chain couples TRBV20-1 to TRBJ1-5; D is unclear. Germline-derived CDR1 and CDR2 are DFQATT and SNEGSKA (reference sequence). V gave up 1 base and J gave up 5 bases, with 9 bases separating them. The CDR3 spans 13 residues. The CDR3: CSARVLADQPQHF. CDR3 DNA: TGCAGTGCTAGAGTCTTGGCGGATCAGCCCCAGCATTTT.

The chain has TRBV7-9 and TRBJ2-5; D may be TRBD1 or TRBD2 (5 bases each). The CDR3 covers 13 residues. Germline CDR1 reads SEHNR; CDR2 reads FQNEAQ (reference sequence). The V end lost 4 bases, the J end lost 7 bases, and 13 bases lay between the germline ends. CDR3 sequence: CASSSGKRGTQYF. CDR3 DNA sequence: TGTGCCAGCAGCTCGGGTAAGAGGGGGACCCAGTACTTC.

As concerns this clonotype: One base away lies a much larger clone, so this may be a sequencing read error. The rearrangement joins TRBV5-6 to TRBJ2-2, with TRBD2 matching 8 bases. CDR3 length equals 16 residues. Looked up from germline, CDR1 is SGHDT and CDR2 is YYEEEE. The CDR3 sequence is CASSWGGSGNAGELFF. The CDR3 DNA follows: TGTGCCAGCAGCTGGGGCGGTAGCGGGAACGCCGGGGAGCTGTTTTTT.

This clonotype was found a few times. The genes are TRBV28 and TRBJ1-2; D is possibly TRBD1 (5 bases). The CDR3 is 14 residues long. Germline loops: CDR1 MDHEN, CDR2 SYDVKM. V was shortened by 4 bases and J by 5 bases, with 14 bases between the two germline ends. CDR3 region: CASSSTRDPYGYTF. The CDR3 nucleotides are TGTGCCAGCAGTTCGACCAGGGACCCATATGGCTACACCTTC.

This clonotype was picked up many times. A read error may produce the germline difference seen at one junction end. The rearrangement joins TRBV4-2 to TRBJ2-2; TRBD2 matches at 8 bases. Germline lookup yields CDR1 LGHNA and CDR2 YNFKEQ. The CDR3 extends over 17 amino acids. The CDR3 DNA sequence: TGTGCCAGCAGCAAAGACGTAGGTAGCGGGAACGCCGGGGAGCTGTTTTTT. As protein: CASSKDVGSGNAGELFF.

Of note for this clonotype: A much larger clone lies a single base off, so this may be a read error. Here the CDR3 omits its conserved ending phenylalanine or tryptophan, so a read error is the likely source. The chain uses TRBV6-2 or TRBV6-3 and TRBJ2-7; unclear D gene. Germline V gene data show CDR1 as MNHEY and CDR2 as SVGEGT. The V end lost 1 base, the J end lost 5 bases, and 6 bases lay between the germline ends. This CDR3 is 12 amino acids long. This chain's CDR3 is CASSYLGDEQYL. CDR3 nucleotide sequence: TGTGCCAGCAGTTACTTAGGTGACGAGCAGTACCTC.

In this sample, this clonotype is medium-sized (0.01 to 0.1%). The chain joins TRBV6-6 to TRBJ1-6, with a possible D match to TRBD1 (5 bases). The germline gives CDR1 MNHNY, CDR2 SVGAGI (reference sequence). The V and J ends lost 8 bases and 6 bases respectively, with 14 bases between them. The CDR3 spans 14 residues. This CDR3 reads CASVNRNPNSPLHF. CDR3 DNA: TGTGCCAGCGTCAACAGGAACCCTAATTCACCCCTCCACTTT.

On this clonotype itself: A clone one base away is much larger, so this may be a read error. The chain recombines TRBV7-9 with TRBJ2-4; TRBD1 aligns across 7 bases. Germline V lookup: CDR1 SEHNR, CDR2 FQNEAQ (reference sequence). The CDR3 is 15 residues long. Here the CDR3 DNA reads TGTGCCAGCAGCCCGTGGGACAGCCCCAAAAACATTCAGCACTTC. Protein product: CASSPWDSPKNIQHF.

This clonotype was counted a single time. The junction differs from germline at one of its ends, possibly a read error. The CDR3 protein is CASSRQGPLGNVYGYTF. Written as DNA, the CDR3 is TGCGCCAGTAGTCGACAGGGTCCCCTCGGAAACGTATATGGCTACACCTTC. The chain has TRBV19 and TRBJ1-2; 7 bases are shared with TRBD1. CDR3 length: 17 amino acids. Germline-derived CDR1 and CDR2 are LNHDA and SQIVND (reference sequence).

In this sample, this clonotype turned up many times. The gene calls are TRBV6-2 or TRBV6-3 and TRBJ2-7; no reliable D call. The V gene lost 5 bases and the J gene lost 3 bases, with 8 bases spanning the gap. Germline V gene sequence: CDR1 MNHEY, CDR2 SVGEGT. The CDR3 covers 12 residues. The CDR3 DNA follows: TGTGCCAGCAGTCAGGACCGCTACGAGCAGTACTTC. Its protein product is CASSQDRYEQYF.

The sample holds many counts of this clonotype. The chain links TRBV4-2 to TRBJ2-5; 10 bases fit TRBD2. The CDR3 is made up of 16 amino acids. Germline CDR1 is LGHNA and CDR2 is YNFKEQ. Trimming took 0 bases from V and 2 from J; bases not matched to a gene: 3. In DNA form, the CDR3 reads TGTGCCAGCAGCCAAGATCTAGCGGGGGAGCAAGAGACCCAGTACTTC. Residues: CASSQDLAGEQETQYF.

On this clonotype: Since no conserved phenylalanine or tryptophan closes the CDR3, a read error is the likely cause. Because the CDR3's place on the DNA is in doubt, the DNA is left out and the CDR3 is given as listed by TCRdb. The chain uses TRBV29-1 and TRBJ1-5. Germline V gene data show CDR1 as SQVTM and CDR2 as ANQGSEA. Ends included, the CDR3 has 8 residues. CDR3 sequence: CSVVDNLL.

About this clonotype: No conserved phenylalanine or tryptophan is present at the end of the CDR3, so a read error is the likely explanation. It is unclear where the CDR3 begins or ends on the DNA, so no DNA is shown, and the CDR3 is as TCRdb lists it. The chain employs TRBV5-4 and TRBJ1-5. 8 amino acids form the CDR3, both terminal residues included. From germline, CDR1 is SGHNT and CDR2 YYREEE (reference sequence). CDR3 sequence: CASSLAVT.

Many counts were recorded for this clonotype. The chain recombines TRBV20-1 with TRBJ2-2; D may be TRBD2 (5 bases). V gave up 6 bases and J gave up 7 bases, with 15 bases separating them. The germline gives CDR1 DFQATT, CDR2 SNEGSKA (reference sequence). CDR3 length: 13 residues. This CDR3 reads CSAPGELGGELFF. The CDR3 DNA follows: TGCAGTGCCCCCGGGGAGTTGGGCGGGGAGCTGTTTTTT.

A remark on this clonotype: The CDR3 ends on some other residue instead of the conserved phenylalanine or tryptophan, so this is likely a read error. This rearrangement joins TRBV3-1 to TRBJ1-3; no definite D call. Germline V gene lookup returns CDR1 LGHDT and CDR2 YNNKEL (reference sequence). CDR3 size: 15 residues. Trimming took off 4 bases at V and 0 bases at J, with 10 bases between the two ends. The CDR3 DNA reads as TGTGCCAGCAGCCGGACGGTGCACTCTGGAAACACCATATATTCT. Translated, it gives CASSRTVHSGNTIYS.

The V and J genes are TRBV2 and TRBJ1-5, with 11 bases fitting TRBD1. The CDR3 is 16 amino acids. The junction had 7 bases not matched to a gene; V was cut back by 5 bases and J by 4 bases. Germline-derived CDR1 and CDR2 are SNHLY and FYNNEI. CDR3 loop: CASSQDRGRGNQPQHF. In DNA, the CDR3 is TGTGCCAGCAGTCAGGACAGGGGGCGAGGGAATCAGCCCCAGCATTTT.

This clonotype was found many times. This chain links TRBV6-6 with TRBJ2-7; TRBD1 matches 7 bases. In germline, CDR1 is MNHNY, CDR2 SVGAGI (reference sequence). The V and J ends lost 3 bases and 1 base, in that order; junction bases with no gene match: 6. The CDR3 spans 15 residues. CDR3: CASSYPVTGSYEQYF. In DNA, the CDR3 is TGTGCCAGCAGTTATCCCGTGACAGGGTCCTACGAGCAGTACTTC.